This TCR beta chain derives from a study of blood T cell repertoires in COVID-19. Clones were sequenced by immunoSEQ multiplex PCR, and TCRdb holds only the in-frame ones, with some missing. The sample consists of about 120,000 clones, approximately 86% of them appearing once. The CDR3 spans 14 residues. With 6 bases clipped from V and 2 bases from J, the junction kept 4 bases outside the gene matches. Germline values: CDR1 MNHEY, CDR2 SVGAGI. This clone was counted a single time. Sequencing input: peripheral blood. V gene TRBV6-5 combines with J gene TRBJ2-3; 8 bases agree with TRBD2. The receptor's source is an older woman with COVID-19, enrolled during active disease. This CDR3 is CASSPGRVTDTQYF. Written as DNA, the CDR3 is TGTGCCAGCAGCCCCGGGAGGGTCACAGATACGCAGTATTTT.